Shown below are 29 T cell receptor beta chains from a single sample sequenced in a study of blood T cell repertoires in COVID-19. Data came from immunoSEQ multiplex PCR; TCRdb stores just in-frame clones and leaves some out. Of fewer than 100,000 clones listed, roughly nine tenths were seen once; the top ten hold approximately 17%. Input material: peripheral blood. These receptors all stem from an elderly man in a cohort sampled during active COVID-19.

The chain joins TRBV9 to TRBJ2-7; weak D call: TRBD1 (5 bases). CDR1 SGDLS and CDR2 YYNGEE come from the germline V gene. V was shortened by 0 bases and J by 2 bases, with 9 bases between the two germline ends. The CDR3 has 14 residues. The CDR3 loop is CASSVGGTTYEQYF. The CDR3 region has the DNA TGTGCCAGCAGCGTAGGGGGCACCACCTACGAGCAGTACTTC.

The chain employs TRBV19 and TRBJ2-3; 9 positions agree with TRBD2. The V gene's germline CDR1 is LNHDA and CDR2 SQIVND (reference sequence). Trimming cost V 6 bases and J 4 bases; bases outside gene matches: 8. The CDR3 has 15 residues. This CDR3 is CASSLPSGGSDTQYF. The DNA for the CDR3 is TGTGCCAGTAGCCTCCCCAGCGGGGGGTCAGATACGCAGTATTTT.

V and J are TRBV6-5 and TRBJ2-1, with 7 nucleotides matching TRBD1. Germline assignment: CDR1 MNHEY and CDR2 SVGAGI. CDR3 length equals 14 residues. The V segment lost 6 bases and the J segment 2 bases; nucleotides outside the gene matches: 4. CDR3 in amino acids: CASRSGGPYNEQFF. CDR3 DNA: TGTGCCAGCAGGTCAGGGGGACCCTACAATGAGCAGTTCTTC.

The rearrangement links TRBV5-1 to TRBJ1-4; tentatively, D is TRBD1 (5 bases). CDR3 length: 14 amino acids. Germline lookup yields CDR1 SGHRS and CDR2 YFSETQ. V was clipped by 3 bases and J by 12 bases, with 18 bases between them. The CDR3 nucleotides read TGCGCCAGCAGCTCCGGGGGACCCGCTTTAGAACTGTTTTTT. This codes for CASSSGGPALELFF.

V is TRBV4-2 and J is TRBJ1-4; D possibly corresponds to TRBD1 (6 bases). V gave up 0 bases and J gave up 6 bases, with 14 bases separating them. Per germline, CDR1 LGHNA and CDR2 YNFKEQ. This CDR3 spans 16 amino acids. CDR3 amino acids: CASSQDHREWDEKLFF. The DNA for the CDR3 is TGTGCCAGCAGCCAAGATCACAGGGAGTGGGATGAAAAACTGTTTTTT.

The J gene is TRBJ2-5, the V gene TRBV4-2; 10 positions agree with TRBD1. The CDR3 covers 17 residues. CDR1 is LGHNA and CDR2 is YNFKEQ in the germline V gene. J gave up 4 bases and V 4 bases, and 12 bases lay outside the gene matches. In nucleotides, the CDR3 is TGTGCCAGCAGCCCTCCTCTAAGGGACAGGGGCCGAGAGACCCAGTACTTC. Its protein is CASSPPLRDRGRETQYF.

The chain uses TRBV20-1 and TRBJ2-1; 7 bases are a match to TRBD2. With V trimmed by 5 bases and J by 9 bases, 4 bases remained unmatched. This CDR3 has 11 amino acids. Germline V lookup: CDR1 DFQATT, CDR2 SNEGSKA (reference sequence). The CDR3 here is CSARTSVEQFF. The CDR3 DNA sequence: TGCAGTGCTCGGACTAGTGTTGAGCAGTTCTTC.

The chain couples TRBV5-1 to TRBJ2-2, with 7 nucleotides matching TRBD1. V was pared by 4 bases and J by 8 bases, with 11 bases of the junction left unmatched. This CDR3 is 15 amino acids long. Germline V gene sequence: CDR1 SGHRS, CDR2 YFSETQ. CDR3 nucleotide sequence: TGCGCCAGCAGCCGCCGACAGGGTTCCTTAGGGGAGCTGTTTTTT. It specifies CASSRRQGSLGELFF.

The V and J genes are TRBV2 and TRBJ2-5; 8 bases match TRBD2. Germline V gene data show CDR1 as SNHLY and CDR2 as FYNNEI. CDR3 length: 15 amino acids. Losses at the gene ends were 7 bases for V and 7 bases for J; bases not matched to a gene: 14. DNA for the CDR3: TGTGCCAGCATCGGCGGGGCTAGCGGGTTGGGGACCCAGTACTTC. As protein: CASIGGASGLGTQYF.

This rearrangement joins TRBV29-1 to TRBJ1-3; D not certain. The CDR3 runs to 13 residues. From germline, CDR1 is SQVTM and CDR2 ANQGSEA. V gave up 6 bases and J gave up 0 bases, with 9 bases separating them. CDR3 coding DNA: TGCAGCGTGTCGGAGGGCTCTGGAAACACCATATATTTT. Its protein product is CSVSEGSGNTIYF.

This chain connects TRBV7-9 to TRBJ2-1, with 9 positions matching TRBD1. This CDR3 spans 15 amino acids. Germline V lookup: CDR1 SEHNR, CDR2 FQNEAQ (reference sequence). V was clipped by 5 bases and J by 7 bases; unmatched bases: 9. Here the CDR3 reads CASSKGQGARNEQFF. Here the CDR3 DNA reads TGTGCCAGCAGCAAGGGACAGGGAGCGAGAAATGAGCAGTTCTTC.

CDR3 nucleotides: TGTGCCAGCAGCTTCCCGCAGGGGGCTGGGGCCAACGTCCTGACTTTC. Protein product: CASSFPQGAGANVLTF. This sequence joins TRBV7-9 and TRBJ2-6; the match to TRBD1 covers 7 bases. The CDR3 contains 16 residues. J lost 2 bases, V lost 3 bases, and 4 bases had no gene match. Germline V gene lookup returns CDR1 SEHNR and CDR2 FQNEAQ (reference sequence).

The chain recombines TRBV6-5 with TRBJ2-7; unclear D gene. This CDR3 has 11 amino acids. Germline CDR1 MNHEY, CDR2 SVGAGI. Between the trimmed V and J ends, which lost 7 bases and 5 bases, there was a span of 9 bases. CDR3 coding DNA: TGTGCCAGCAAGCTTACCAACGAGCAGTACGTC. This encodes CASKLTNEQYV.

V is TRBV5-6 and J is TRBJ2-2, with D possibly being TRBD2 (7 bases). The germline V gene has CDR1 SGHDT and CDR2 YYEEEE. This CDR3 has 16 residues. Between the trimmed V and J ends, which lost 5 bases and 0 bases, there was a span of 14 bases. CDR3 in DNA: TGTGCCAGCAGGCCGCGAGGGGGGGCGAACACCGGGGAGCTGTTTTTT. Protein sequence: CASRPRGGANTGELFF.

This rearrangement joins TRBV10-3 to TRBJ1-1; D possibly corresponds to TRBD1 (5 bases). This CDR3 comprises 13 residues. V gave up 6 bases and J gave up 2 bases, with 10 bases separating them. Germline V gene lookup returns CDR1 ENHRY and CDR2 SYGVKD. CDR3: CAIRYDRNTEAFF. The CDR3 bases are TGTGCCATCAGATACGACAGAAACACTGAAGCTTTCTTT.

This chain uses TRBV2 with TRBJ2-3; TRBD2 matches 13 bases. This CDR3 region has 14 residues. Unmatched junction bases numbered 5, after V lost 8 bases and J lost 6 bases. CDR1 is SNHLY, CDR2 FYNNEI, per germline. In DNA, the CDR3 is TGTGCCAGCCCAACTAGCGGGGGGGCTGATACGCAGTATTTT. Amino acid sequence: CASPTSGGADTQYF.

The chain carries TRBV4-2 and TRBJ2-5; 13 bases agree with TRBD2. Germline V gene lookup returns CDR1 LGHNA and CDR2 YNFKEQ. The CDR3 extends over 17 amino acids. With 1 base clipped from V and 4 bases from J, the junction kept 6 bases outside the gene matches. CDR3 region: CASSQGLAGGFLETQYF. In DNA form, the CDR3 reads TGTGCCAGCAGCCAAGGACTAGCGGGGGGATTTTTAGAGACCCAGTACTTC.

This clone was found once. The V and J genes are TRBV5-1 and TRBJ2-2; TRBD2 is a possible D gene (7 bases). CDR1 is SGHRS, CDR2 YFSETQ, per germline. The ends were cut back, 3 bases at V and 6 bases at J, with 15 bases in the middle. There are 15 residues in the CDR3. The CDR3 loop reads CASSYGPGGPGELFF. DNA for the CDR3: TGCGCCAGCAGCTACGGACCGGGGGGCCCCGGGGAGCTGTTTTTT.

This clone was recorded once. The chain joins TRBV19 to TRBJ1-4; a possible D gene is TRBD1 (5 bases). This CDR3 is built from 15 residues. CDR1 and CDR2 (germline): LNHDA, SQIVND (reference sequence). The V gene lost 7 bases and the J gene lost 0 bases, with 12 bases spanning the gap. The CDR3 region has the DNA TGTGCCAGTATTCAGGGAGGAGCAACTAATGAAAAACTGTTTTTT. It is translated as CASIQGGATNEKLFF. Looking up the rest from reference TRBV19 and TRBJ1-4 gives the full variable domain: DGGITQSPKYLFRKEGQNVTLSCEQNLNHDAMYWYRQDPGQGLRLIYYSQIVNDFQKGDIAEGYSVSREKKESFPLTVTSAQKNPTAFYLCASIQGGATNEKLFFGSGTQLSVL.

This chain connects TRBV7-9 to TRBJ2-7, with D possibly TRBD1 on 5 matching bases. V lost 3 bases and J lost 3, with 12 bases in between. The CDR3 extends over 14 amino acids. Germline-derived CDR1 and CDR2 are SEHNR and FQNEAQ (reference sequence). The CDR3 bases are TGTGCCAGCAGCTTTGGTCAGGGTGACTACGAGCAGTACTTC. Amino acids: CASSFGQGDYEQYF.

The CDR3 DNA reads as TGTGCCAGCAGCTTGGACAGGACCGAAGAGACCCAGTACTTC. As protein: CASSLDRTEETQYF. V and J are TRBV27 and TRBJ2-5, with 7 bases lining up with TRBD1. This CDR3 comprises 14 residues. The V gene end was trimmed by 6 bases and the J gene end by 3 bases; junction bases not matched to a gene: 7. Germline CDR1 MNHEY, CDR2 SMNVEV (reference sequence).

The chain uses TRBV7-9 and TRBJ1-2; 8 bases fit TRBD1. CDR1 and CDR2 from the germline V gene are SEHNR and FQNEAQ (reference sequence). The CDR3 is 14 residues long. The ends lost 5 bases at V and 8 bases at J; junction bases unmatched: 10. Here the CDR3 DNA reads TGTGCCAGCAGCGATCGAGGACAGGGATACGGCTACACCTTC. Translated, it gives CASSDRGQGYGYTF. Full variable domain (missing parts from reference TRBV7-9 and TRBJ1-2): DTGVSQNPRHKITKRGQNVTFRCDPISEHNRLYWYRQTLGQGPEFLTYFQNEAQLEKSRLLSDRFSAERPKGSFSTLEIQRTEQGDSAMYLCASSDRGQGYGYTFGSGTRLTVV.

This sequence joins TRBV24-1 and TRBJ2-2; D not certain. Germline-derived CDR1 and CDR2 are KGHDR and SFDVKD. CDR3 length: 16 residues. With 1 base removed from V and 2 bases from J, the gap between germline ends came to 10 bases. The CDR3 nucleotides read TGTGCCACCAGTGATTTTGGGCAGCCCAACACCGGGGAGCTGTTTTTT. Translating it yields CATSDFGQPNTGELFF.

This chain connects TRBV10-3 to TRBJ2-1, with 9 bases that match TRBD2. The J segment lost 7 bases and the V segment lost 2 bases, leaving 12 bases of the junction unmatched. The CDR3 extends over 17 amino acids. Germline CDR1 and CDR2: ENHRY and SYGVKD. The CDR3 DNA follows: TGTGCCATCAGTGAGGACGTAAGCGGGGGGCCTGGTAATGAGCAGTTCTTC. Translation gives CAISEDVSGGPGNEQFF.

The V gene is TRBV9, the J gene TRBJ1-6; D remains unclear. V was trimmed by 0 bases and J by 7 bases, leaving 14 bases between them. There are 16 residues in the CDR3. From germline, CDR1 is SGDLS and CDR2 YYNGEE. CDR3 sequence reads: CASSVAGGFGNSPLHF. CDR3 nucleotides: TGTGCCAGCAGCGTAGCCGGAGGATTTGGGAATTCACCCCTCCACTTT.

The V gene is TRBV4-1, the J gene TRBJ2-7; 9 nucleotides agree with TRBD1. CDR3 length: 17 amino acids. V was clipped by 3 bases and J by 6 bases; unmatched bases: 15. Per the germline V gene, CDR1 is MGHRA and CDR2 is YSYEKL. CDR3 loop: CASSHHTSGTGSSEQYF. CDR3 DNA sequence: TGCGCCAGCAGCCACCATACTTCGGGGACAGGGAGTAGCGAGCAGTACTTC.

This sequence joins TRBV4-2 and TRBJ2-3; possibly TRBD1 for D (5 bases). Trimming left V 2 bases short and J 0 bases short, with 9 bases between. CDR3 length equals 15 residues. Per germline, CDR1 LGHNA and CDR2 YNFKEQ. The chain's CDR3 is CASSQTGFSTDTQYF. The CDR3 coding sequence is TGTGCCAGCAGCCAAACAGGTTTCAGCACAGATACGCAGTATTTT.

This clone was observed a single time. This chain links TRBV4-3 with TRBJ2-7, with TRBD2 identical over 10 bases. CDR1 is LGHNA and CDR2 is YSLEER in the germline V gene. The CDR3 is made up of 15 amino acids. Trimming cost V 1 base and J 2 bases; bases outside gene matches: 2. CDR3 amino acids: CASSQGLAGAYEQYF. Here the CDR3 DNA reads TGCGCCAGCAGCCAAGGGCTAGCGGGGGCCTACGAGCAGTACTTC.

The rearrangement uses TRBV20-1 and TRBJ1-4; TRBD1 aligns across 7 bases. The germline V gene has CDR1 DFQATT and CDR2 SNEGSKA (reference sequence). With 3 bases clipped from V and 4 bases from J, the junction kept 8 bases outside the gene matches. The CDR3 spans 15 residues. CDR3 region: CSASEPGQINEKLFF. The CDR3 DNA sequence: TGCAGTGCTAGTGAGCCGGGACAGATTAATGAAAAACTGTTTTTT.